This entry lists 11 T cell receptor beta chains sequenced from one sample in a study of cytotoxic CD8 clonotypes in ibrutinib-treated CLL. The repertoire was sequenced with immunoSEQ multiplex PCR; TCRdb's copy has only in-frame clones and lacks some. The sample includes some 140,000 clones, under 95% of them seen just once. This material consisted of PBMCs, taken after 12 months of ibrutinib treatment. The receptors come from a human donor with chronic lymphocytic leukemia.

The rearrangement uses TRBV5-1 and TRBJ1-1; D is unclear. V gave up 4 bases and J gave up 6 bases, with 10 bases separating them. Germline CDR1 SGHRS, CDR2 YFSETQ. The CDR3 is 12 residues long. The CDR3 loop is CASSNSLSEAFF. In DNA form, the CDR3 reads TGCGCCAGCAGCAACAGCCTGTCTGAAGCTTTCTTT.

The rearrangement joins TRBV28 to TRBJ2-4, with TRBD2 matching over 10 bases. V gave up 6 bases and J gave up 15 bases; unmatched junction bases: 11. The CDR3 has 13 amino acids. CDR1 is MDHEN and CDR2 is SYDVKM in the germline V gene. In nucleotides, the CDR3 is TGTGCCAGCAGCTCGACCGGGACTAGCGTCGGGTACTTC. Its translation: CASSSTGTSVGYF.

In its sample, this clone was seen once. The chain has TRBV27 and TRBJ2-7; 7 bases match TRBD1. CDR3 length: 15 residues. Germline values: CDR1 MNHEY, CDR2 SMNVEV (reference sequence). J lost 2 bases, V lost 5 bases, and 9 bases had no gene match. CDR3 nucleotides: TGTGCCAGCAGTGGACAGGCGGGCCTTCCCTACGAGCAGTACTTC. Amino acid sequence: CASSGQAGLPYEQYF.

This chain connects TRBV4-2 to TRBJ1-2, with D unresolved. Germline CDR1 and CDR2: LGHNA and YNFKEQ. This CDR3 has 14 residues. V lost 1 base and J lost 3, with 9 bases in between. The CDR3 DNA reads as TGTGCCAGCAGCCAAGGGGTGGGTGACTATGGCTACACCTTC. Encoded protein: CASSQGVGDYGYTF.

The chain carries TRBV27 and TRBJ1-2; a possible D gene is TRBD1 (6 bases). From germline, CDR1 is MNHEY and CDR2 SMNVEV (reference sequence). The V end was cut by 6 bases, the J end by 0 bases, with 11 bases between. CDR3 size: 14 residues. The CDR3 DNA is TGTGCCAGCAGCACGGGGGCGGCTAACTATGGCTACACCTTC. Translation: CASSTGAANYGYTF.

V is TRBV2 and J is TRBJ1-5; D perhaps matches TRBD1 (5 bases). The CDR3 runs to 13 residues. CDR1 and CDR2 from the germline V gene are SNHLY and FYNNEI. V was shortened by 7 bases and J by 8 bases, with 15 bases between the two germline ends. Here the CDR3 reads CASTFGHLEPQHF. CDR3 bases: TGTGCCAGCACGTTCGGACACTTGGAGCCCCAGCATTTT.

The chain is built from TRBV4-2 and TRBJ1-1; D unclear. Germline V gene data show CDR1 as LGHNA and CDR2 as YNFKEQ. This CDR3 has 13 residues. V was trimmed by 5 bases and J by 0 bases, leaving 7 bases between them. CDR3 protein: CASSTELNTEAFF. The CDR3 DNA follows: TGTGCCAGCAGCACGGAGTTGAACACTGAAGCTTTCTTT.

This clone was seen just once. The CDR3 reads CASRKNGLAVGQYF. The DNA for the CDR3 is TGCGCCAGCAGGAAGAACGGACTAGCGGTGGGGCAGTACTTC. This chain joins TRBV10-2 and TRBJ2-5; 10 positions match TRBD2. The V gene's germline CDR1 is WSHSY and CDR2 SAAADI. J lost 11 bases, V lost 6 bases, and 12 bases had no gene match. CDR3 size: 14 residues.

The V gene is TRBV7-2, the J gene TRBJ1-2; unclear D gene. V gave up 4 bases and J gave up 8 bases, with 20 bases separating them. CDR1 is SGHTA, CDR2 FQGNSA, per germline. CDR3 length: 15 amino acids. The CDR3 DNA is TGTGCCAGCAGCTCCCGACGGCCGTCGGGTGAGGGCTACACCTTC. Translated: CASSSRRPSGEGYTF.

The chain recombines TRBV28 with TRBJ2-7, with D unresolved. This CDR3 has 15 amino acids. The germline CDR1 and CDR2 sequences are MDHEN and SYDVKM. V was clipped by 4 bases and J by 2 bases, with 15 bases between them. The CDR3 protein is CASSSPGGPTYEQYF. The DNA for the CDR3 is TGTGCCAGCAGTTCGCCAGGCGGCCCCACCTACGAGCAGTACTTC. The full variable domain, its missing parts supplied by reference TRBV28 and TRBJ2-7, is DVKVTQSSRYLVKRTGEKVFLECVQDMDHENMFWYRQDPGLGLRLIYFSYDVKMKEKGDIPEGYSVSREKKERFSLILESASTNQTSMYLCASSSPGGPTYEQYFGPGTRLTVT.

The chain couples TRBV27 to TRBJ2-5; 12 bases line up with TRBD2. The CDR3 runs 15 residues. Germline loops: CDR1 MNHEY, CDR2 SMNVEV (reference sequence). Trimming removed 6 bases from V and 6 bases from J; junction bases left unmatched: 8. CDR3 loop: CASRELAGGRQTQYF. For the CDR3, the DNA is TGTGCCAGCAGGGAACTAGCGGGGGGCAGGCAGACCCAGTACTTC.